This T cell receptor beta chain was identified in a study of siplizumab effects on memory and regulatory T cells (dated by TCRdb to about 2019). Some background on the complete study: The study examined how the anti-CD2 antibody siplizumab affects alloreactive T-cell subsets in allogeneic mixed lymphocyte reactions built from human PBMCs. Summary of the overall study and its limitations: Among mappable alloreactive CD4+ clones, the Treg-derived fraction averaged about 70% with siplizumab versus around 29% in control reactions. Greater diversity appeared to be present in unstimulated naive T cells than in memory T cells, and a substantial contribution to the alloresponse seemed to be made by naive cells. About 80-97% of proliferating CD4+ or CD8+ clones could not be given a naive or memory phenotype. Siplizumab significantly reduced the cumulative frequency of alloreactive sequences traceable to unstimulated CD4+ memory T cells. Whether proliferating Tregs from siplizumab cultures were suppressive was not functionally confirmed. Because sequences below about 10^-5 frequency were poorly captured, only a minor fraction of alloreactive clones could be mapped to unstimulated subsets.

As regards this clone: Its binding antigen is unknown. No base qualities exist here, and no much larger clone lies one base off it.

TCRbeta CDR3 sequencing was performed on sorted unstimulated T cells and on proliferating T cells recovered from mixed lymphocyte reactions. Fresh whole blood from fewer than 12 HLA-typed healthy donors was used to isolate PBMCs. To map where alloreactive clones came from, CD4+ non-regulatory T cells in the unstimulated state were FACS-sorted. Library construction relied on the immunoSEQ multiplex PCR assay. Some 1.1 x 10^5 TCR templates per sample were assayed on the deep sequencing platform. Genomic DNA extracted from sorted T cells was used for TCRbeta CDR3 sequencing. As for how the authors treated the data: The R programming language was used for clonal analysis of the TCRbeta CDR3 data. Alloreactive CD4+ and CD8+ clones were identified by comparing unstimulated samples to CFSE-low samples taken after the reaction. Regulatory or non-regulatory origin was assigned to alloreactive CD4+ clones by matching of sequences to sorted unstimulated Treg and non-Treg repertoires. The table was pulled from immuneACCESS by TCRdb, which kept in-frame rearrangements only. Such tables lose some clones; where checked, under half of the loss comes from unresolved V genes, and the rest has no known cause. V and J calls and clone size are copied from that table; D and trimming were computed from the DNA. Here the sample has some 100,000 clones; about 94% occur a single time. The ten largest clones represent over 0.15% of the sample.

The TCR comes from a human donor in good health. Sequencing was done on a sample of non-Treg CD4+ T cells sorted from blood. Per the publication, the cell subset or site label means: FACS-sorted unstimulated CD4+ non-regulatory T cells.

The DNA sequence follows: TGTGCCAGCAGTTTATTGCCGGGAAAATACGAGCAGTACTTC. Its amino acids are CASSLLPGKYEQYF. The chain links TRBV6-5 with TRBJ2-5; TRBD2 might be the D gene, on 5 matching bases. TRBJ2-7 matches the DNA end more closely, so the J call is doubtful. CDR1 and CDR2 are read off the germline V gene as MNHEY and SVGAGI. From the cysteine through the phenylalanine, the CDR3 covers 14 amino acids. The DNA shown is the 42-base CDR3, in frame from base 1.